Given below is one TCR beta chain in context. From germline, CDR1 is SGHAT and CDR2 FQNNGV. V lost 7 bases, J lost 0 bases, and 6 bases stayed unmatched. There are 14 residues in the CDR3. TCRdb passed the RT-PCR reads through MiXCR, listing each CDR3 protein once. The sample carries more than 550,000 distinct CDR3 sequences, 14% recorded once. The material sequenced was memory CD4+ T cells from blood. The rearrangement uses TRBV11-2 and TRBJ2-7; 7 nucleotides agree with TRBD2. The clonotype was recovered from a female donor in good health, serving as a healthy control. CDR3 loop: CASTQRGSSYEQYF. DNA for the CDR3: TGTGCCAGCACCCAGCGGGGTAGCTCCTACGAGCAGTACTTC.